These 9 T cell receptor beta chains originate from one sample sequenced in a study of blood T cell repertoires in COVID-19. The assay was immunoSEQ multiplex PCR, and TCRdb's table has in-frame clones only and misses some. This sample yields roughly 130,000 clones, of which about 70% are seen a single time; around 13% belongs to the top ten. The material sequenced was peripheral blood. The receptors derive from a man aged 80 or over with acute or convalescent COVID-19.

This sequence joins TRBV5-1 and TRBJ2-1; a weak D match, TRBD1 (6 bases). CDR1 is SGHRS, CDR2 YFSETQ, per germline. The ends were cut back, 2 bases at V and 8 bases at J, with 17 bases in the middle. The CDR3 consists of 15 residues. The CDR3 coding sequence is TGCGCCAGCAGCTTTTCTCCGAACCAGGGGTATGAGCAGTTCTTC. Translating it yields CASSFSPNQGYEQFF. The variable domain in full, with the rest retrieved from reference TRBV5-1 and TRBJ2-1, is KAGVTQTPRYLIKTRGQQVTLSCSPISGHRSVSWYQQTPGQGLQFLFEYFSETQRNKGNFPGRFSGRQFSNSRSEMNVSTLELGDSALYLCASSFSPNQGYEQFFGPGTRLTVL.

This clone was seen only a few times. The chain carries TRBV28 and TRBJ1-2, with D perhaps matching TRBD1 (6 bases). The V gene lost 8 bases and the J gene lost 4 bases, with 11 bases spanning the gap. Germline V CDR1 and CDR2: MDHEN, SYDVKM. The CDR3 has 12 residues. The CDR3 coding sequence is TGTGCCAGCGGTACAGGGATCTATGGCTACACCTTC. This encodes CASGTGIYGYTF.

The chain's CDR3 is CASSLTGRSSPLHF. CDR3 coding DNA: TGTGCCAGCAGCTTGACAGGGAGGAGTTCACCCCTCCACTTT. The chain is built from TRBV7-9 and TRBJ1-6; TRBD1 aligns across 7 bases. The CDR3 sequence is 14 residues long. Trimming took 3 bases from V and 9 from J; bases not matched to a gene: 5. Germline V lookup: CDR1 SEHNR, CDR2 FQNEAQ (reference sequence).

The V and J genes are TRBV19 and TRBJ2-1, with TRBD1 matching 9 bases. After removal of 10 bases from V and 8 bases from J, the junction contained 12 bases not matched to a gene. This CDR3 is built from 14 residues. Germline CDR1 and CDR2: LNHDA and SQIVND (reference sequence). The CDR3 DNA reads as TGTGCCACCGCAGCGACAGGGGGGTTTGATGAGCAGTTCTTC. Amino acids: CATAATGGFDEQFF.

CDR3 nucleotide sequence: TGTGCCAGCAGCCAAGAATTGCTGGAGACAGATACGCAGTATTTT. Its protein product is CASSQELLETDTQYF. The chain is built from TRBV14 and TRBJ2-3; no reliable D call. The V and J ends lost 0 bases and 3 bases respectively, with 10 bases between them. The germline V gene encodes CDR1 SGHDN and CDR2 FVKESK. This CDR3 region has 15 residues.

This clone was counted once. V is TRBV2 and J is TRBJ1-2, with 7 bases fitting TRBD1. The CDR3 runs to 16 residues. J was trimmed by 5 bases and V by 3 bases; bases with no gene match: 12. Germline V gives CDR1 SNHLY, CDR2 FYNNEI. This CDR3 reads CASSDLSSGTAYGYTF. The CDR3 DNA sequence: TGTGCCAGCAGTGACCTTTCGTCCGGGACAGCTTATGGCTACACCTTC.

The chain joins TRBV6-4 to TRBJ2-2, with 7 bases that match TRBD1. Trimming cost V 6 bases and J 0 bases; bases outside gene matches: 4. The CDR3 runs to 15 residues. CDR1 is MRHNA and CDR2 is SNTAGT in the germline V gene. CDR3 residues: CASRADRANTGELFF. The CDR3, as DNA: TGTGCCAGCAGAGCCGACAGGGCGAACACCGGGGAGCTGTTTTTT.

The chain carries TRBV19 and TRBJ1-5; 7 bases are shared with TRBD1. The germline V gene has CDR1 LNHDA and CDR2 SQIVND (reference sequence). The V gene end was trimmed by 3 bases and the J gene end by 1 base; junction bases not matched to a gene: 6. The CDR3 extends over 16 amino acids. CDR3 DNA: TGTGCCAGTAGTATCACAGGGGTAGGGAGCAATCAGCCCCAGCATTTT. Amino acid sequence: CASSITGVGSNQPQHF.

CDR3: CASSLGRSLNQPQHF. CDR3 nucleotides: TGTGCCAGCAGCTTAGGTCGGAGCCTCAATCAGCCCCAGCATTTT. The genes are TRBV7-9 and TRBJ1-5, with unresolved D. CDR1 and CDR2 (germline): SEHNR, FQNEAQ (reference sequence). V lost 1 base, J lost 3 bases, and 10 bases lay in between. The CDR3 loop spans 15 amino acids.